This record covers a single T cell receptor beta chain. The trim removed 10 bases at V and 4 bases at J, leaving 4 bases unmatched. The V gene's germline CDR1 is SNHLY and CDR2 FYNNEI. This CDR3 has 12 residues. The sample comes from a study of blood T cell repertoires in COVID-19. Across the study: Both acute and convalescent COVID-19 samples were obtained from the United States, Italy and Spain.

Profiling relied on immunoSEQ multiplex PCR, and the TCRdb table lists in-frame clones only, not all of them. The table shows just under 20,000 clones, with around nine tenths occurring only once. Sequencing input: peripheral blood. The chain has TRBV2 and TRBJ2-3, with 8 nucleotides matching TRBD1. This receptor was taken from a human donor with active COVID-19. The donor label of this sample is uncertain. CDR3 bases: TGTGCCACCGTGGACAGGGCAGATACGCAGTATTTT. Protein: CATVDRADTQYF.